The TCR beta chain described here comes from a study of glioma-infiltrating T cells after dendritic cell vaccination (dated by TCRdb to about 2016). In the study overall: The cohort included around 15 glioblastoma patients drawn from Phase I and II dendritic cell vaccination trials, of whom 9 were newly diagnosed and 6 had recurrent disease. Between the early 2000s and the early 2010s, patients were given autologous tumor lysate-pulsed dendritic cell vaccination. The vaccine consisted of monocyte-derived dendritic cells cultured roughly 7 days with IL-4 and GM-CSF, then pulsed overnight with autologous tumor lysate. Each patient got three intradermal injections of the dendritic cell vaccine, spaced at biweekly intervals, in the arm below the axilla. In glioblastoma patients vaccinated with dendritic cells, deep sequencing of TCR beta CDR3 regions served to measure tumor-infiltrating lymphocyte content and to compare repertoires between tumor and blood. Survival after dendritic cell vaccination was correlated with TCR sequencing metrics, including TIL content and tumor-blood repertoire overlap.

Via the germline V gene, CDR1 is SGHAT and CDR2 FQNNGV. The CDR3 has 11 amino acids, counting the end cysteine and phenylalanine. Only the CDR3 region is kept as DNA, spanning 33 bases read in frame from base 1. Between the V and J ends, shortened by 4 bases and 7 bases respectively, the junction contains 8 bases. Patients were selected for having adequate residual fresh-frozen tumor tissue and more than two years of available survival data. An isocitrate dehydrogenase mutation was not carried by any of the glioblastoma patients, although molecular status was otherwise variable. PBMC were collected before vaccination, two weeks after the third vaccination, and at tumor progression if progression occurred. The Qiagen DNeasy Blood extraction Kit was used for extraction of genomic DNA. The study at large found these results: TCR clonality showed no direct relationship with survival, which suggests that a diverse polyclonal response may be important. Longer time to progression and overall survival after dendritic cell vaccination were predicted by higher estimated pretreatment TIL content. The cohort was small and heterogeneous, only a few patients had full blood and tumor sets, and even fewer had initial-recurrent tumor pairs. The three-group TCR overlap response model was described as speculative and requiring prospective validation.

TCRB CDR3 regions were amplified from roughly 1.8 ug genomic DNA, or all available DNA if less, using the immunoSEQ assay. The multiplex PCR employed 60 forward primers targeting TCR V beta segments and 13 reverse primers targeting J beta segments. To estimate the number of reads per starting template, synthetic control templates were added to each sample at limiting dilution. The Illumina HiSeq System generated 87 bp sequencing reads. Turning to the authors' computational methods: PCR and sequencing errors were removed by a nearest neighbor algorithm that merged closely related sequences. TCR overlap was defined as the percentage of unique tumor TCR beta sequences that were also present in the same patient's peripheral blood. In TCRdb, the immuneACCESS table is reduced to in-frame sequences with V and J assigned. These tables do not hold every clone; where another copy was compared, an unresolved V gene accounts for under half, and the others remain unexplained. V, J and clone size are those of that table, while D and trimming were read from the DNA. This sample comprises under 100,000 clones, 85% to 90% of them detected only once. In total, the top ten clones hold roughly 2.9% of the sample.

Remarks on this clone: Its antigen remains undetermined. The input lacks base qualities; no much larger clone sits a single base away.

The chain links TRBV11-2 with TRBJ2-7; no D gene can be assigned with confidence. The sequence came from a human donor with glioblastoma. The specimen comprised blood, sampled before dendritic cell vaccination. DNA sequence: TGTGCCAGCAGCTCCGTACTGGAGCAGTACTTC. Translated, this gives CASSSVLEQYF.